Listed below are T cell receptor beta chains from one sample, sequenced in a study of blood T cell repertoires in COVID-19. The assay was immunoSEQ multiplex PCR, and TCRdb's table has in-frame clones only and misses some. The table has over 150,000 clones, around 85% seen once; the top ten hold over 0.55%. Sequencing was carried out using peripheral blood. These receptors were collected from a man aged 55-75 years with COVID-19, enrolled during active disease. CDR3s include the opening cysteine and the closing phenylalanine or tryptophan. Each record gives: CDR3 protein, CDR3 DNA, D gene, J gene, clone size, V gene. A D gene is named only where the DNA matches it firmly. Size tells how often a clone was seen (once, few, many) or the class of an expanded clone, and some rows leave it out.

CASSYGGNYGYTF | TGTGCCAGCAGTTACGGAGGGAACTATGGCTACACCTTC | . | TRBJ1-2 | once | TRBV6-5
CASSPRTGQGLGEQYF | TGTGCCAGCTCACCGCGAACGGGACAGGGGCTCGGCGAGCAGTACTTC | TRBD1 | TRBJ2-7 | . | TRBV18
CATSEHRLAGGRRTGELFF | TGTGCCACCAGTGAACACAGACTAGCGGGAGGGCGTCGCACCGGGGAGCTGTTTTTT | TRBD2 | TRBJ2-2 | . | TRBV24-1
CASSLGQSTGYNEKLFF | TGTGCCAGCAGCTTAGGCCAGTCGACAGGATATAATGAAAAACTGTTTTTT | . | TRBJ1-4 | . | TRBV13
CASSLGQKTTNEKLFF | TGTGCCAGCAGCTTGGGACAGAAGACAACTAATGAAAAACTGTTTTTT | . | TRBJ1-4 | once | TRBV5-8
CASSLGRTDNQPQHF | TGTGCCAGCAGCTTAGGTAGGACAGATAATCAGCCCCAGCATTTT | . | TRBJ1-5 | once | TRBV11-2
CASNRQGGYNEQFF | TGTGCCAGCAACAGACAGGGCGGCTACAATGAGCAGTTCTTC | TRBD1 | TRBJ2-1 | . | TRBV5-6
CASSKLSPGAGLAGGNTDTQYF | TGTGCCAGCAGCAAACTCAGCCCAGGCGCAGGTCTAGCGGGAGGAAACACAGATACGCAGTATTTT | TRBD2 | TRBJ2-3 | . | TRBV7-6
CASKLRPSGGAGQETQYF | TGTGCCAGCAAGCTCCGCCCTAGCGGGGGGGCGGGCCAAGAGACCCAGTACTTC | TRBD2 | TRBJ2-5 | . | TRBV5-6
CASSVTGVGQETQYF | TGTGCCAGCAGCGTGACAGGGGTGGGTCAAGAGACCCAGTACTTC | TRBD1 | TRBJ2-5 | once | TRBV9
CASSLVGGSSPDRAPLHF | TGTGCCAGTAGTTTGGTTGGGGGCTCCAGCCCCGATCGGGCACCCCTCCACTTT | . | TRBJ1-6 | . | TRBV19
CASSQTGFGKHF | TGTGCCAGCAGCCAGACAGGGTTTGGGAAGCATTTT | TRBD1 | TRBJ1-5 | . | TRBV3-1/TRBV3-2
CASRAQTGRGPWDEQYF | TGTGCCAGCAGGGCCCAAACAGGGCGTGGTCCTTGGGACGAGCAGTACTTC | . | TRBJ2-7 | . | TRBV7-9
CASSPLGGQTNTGELFF | TGCGCCAGCAGCCCCCTGGGCGGACAGACGAACACCGGGGAGCTGTTTTTT | . | TRBJ2-2 | . | TRBV5-1
CASSRTGEGVQPQHF | TGTGCCAGCAGCCGGACAGGGGAAGGGGTTCAGCCCCAGCATTTT | TRBD1 | TRBJ1-5 | . | TRBV3-1/TRBV3-2
CASSIWGGFGEQFF | TGTGCCAGTAGTATATGGGGAGGGTTTGGTGAGCAGTTCTTC | TRBD2 | TRBJ2-1 | . | TRBV19
CASSKIAGQPQHF | TGTGCCAGCAGTAAGATCGCGGGTCAGCCCCAGCATTTT | . | TRBJ1-5 | . | TRBV12-3/TRBV12-4
CATSGSNGLAGADTGELFF | TGTGCCACCAGTGGCAGTAACGGACTAGCGGGGGCGGACACCGGGGAGCTGTTTTTT | TRBD2 | TRBJ2-2 | . | TRBV24-1
CASRTQTSTDTQYF | TGCGCCAGCCGGACTCAAACGTCCACAGATACGCAGTATTTT | . | TRBJ2-3 | . | TRBV5-1
CASAHLGQGAWGYTF | TGTGCCAGTGCACACCTGGGGCAGGGGGCTTGGGGCTACACCTTC | TRBD1 | TRBJ1-2 | few | TRBV7-2
CASSLSRGKTEAFF | TGTGCCAGCAGTTTATCGCGGGGGAAAACTGAAGCTTTCTTT | . | TRBJ1-1 | . | TRBV27
CASSVIEYNSPLHF | TGTGCCAGCAGCGTAATAGAATATAATTCACCCCTCCACTTT | . | TRBJ1-6 | . | TRBV9
CASSQDHGLMNTEAFF | TGTGCCAGCAGCCAAGACCATGGGCTCATGAACACTGAAGCTTTCTTT | . | TRBJ1-1 | . | TRBV4-2